This entry lists 5 T cell receptor beta chains sequenced from one sample in a study of T cell clusters in autoimmune cytopenias. TRB was amplified by touch-down multiplex PCR, primer pools A and B combined. TCRdb derives one entry per CDR3 protein from the multiplex PCR reads, leaving out DNA. This sample contains some 12,000 distinct CDR3 sequences. TRB was amplified from roughly 250 ng of peripheral blood genomic DNA per sample. These sequences were also reported in another study, on T cell repertoires in aging, cancer and after chemotherapy.

The material sequenced was peripheral blood. The source is a human donor in good health.

This clonotype is medium-sized by frequency. The chain joins TRBV12-3 or TRBV12-4 to TRBJ2-7; the D call from TCRdb, TRBD1, cannot be confirmed without DNA. The CDR3 sequence is 13 residues long. This CDR3 is CASSLGQGYEQYF.

The gene calls are TRBV6-5 and TRBJ2-7; TCRdb proposes TRBD1, but this gene call is untestable without DNA. In germline, CDR1 is MNHEY, CDR2 SVGAGI. CDR3 length: 15 amino acids. CDR3 loop: CASRPPGQGAQEQYF.

This clonotype registers medium-sized by frequency. The chain couples TRBV30 to TRBJ1-4. The germline V gene has CDR1 GTSNPN and CDR2 SVGIG (reference sequence). The CDR3 is made up of 14 amino acids. Here the CDR3 reads CAWSAQGGNEKLFF.

The chain couples TRBV4-3 to TRBJ2-7; with no DNA, the TCRdb D assignment of TRBD1 cannot be verified. Germline V CDR1 and CDR2: LGHNA, YSLEER. The CDR3 covers 14 residues. The CDR3 spells CASSQEGGSYEQYF.

The V and J genes are TRBV5-1 and TRBJ1-6. Looked up from germline, CDR1 is SGHRS and CDR2 is YFSETQ. The CDR3 is 14 amino acids. The CDR3 loop is CASAEGSYNSPLHF.